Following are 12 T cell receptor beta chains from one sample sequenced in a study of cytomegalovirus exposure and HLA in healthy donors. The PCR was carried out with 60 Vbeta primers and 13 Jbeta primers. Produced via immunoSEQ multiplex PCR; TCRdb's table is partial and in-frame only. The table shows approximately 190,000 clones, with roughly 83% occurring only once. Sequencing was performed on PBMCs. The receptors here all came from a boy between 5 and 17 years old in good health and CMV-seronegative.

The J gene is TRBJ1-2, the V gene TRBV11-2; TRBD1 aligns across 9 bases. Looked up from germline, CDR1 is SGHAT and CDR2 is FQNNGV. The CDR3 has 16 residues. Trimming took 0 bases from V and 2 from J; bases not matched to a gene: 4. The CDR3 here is CASSLDDGTGNYGYTF. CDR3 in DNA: TGTGCCAGCAGCTTAGATGACGGGACAGGGAACTATGGCTACACCTTC.

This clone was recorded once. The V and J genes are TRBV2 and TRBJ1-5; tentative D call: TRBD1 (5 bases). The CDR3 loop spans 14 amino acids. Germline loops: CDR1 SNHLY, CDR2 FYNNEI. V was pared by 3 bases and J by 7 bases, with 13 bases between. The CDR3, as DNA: TGTGCCAGCAGTGATGGTCTCGGGGGACAGCCCCAGCATTTT. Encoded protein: CASSDGLGGQPQHF.

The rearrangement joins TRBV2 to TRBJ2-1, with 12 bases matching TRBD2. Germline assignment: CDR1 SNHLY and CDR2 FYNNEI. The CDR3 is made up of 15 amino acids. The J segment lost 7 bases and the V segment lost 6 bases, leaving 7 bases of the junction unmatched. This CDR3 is CASRVTSGSRNEQFF. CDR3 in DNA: TGTGCCAGCAGAGTGACTAGCGGGAGTCGGAATGAGCAGTTCTTC.

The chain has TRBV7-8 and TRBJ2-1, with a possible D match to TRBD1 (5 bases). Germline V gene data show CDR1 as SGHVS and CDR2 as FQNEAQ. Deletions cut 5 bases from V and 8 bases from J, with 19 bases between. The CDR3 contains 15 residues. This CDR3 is CASSPKPGRRDEQFF. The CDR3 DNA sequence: TGTGCCAGCAGCCCAAAACCCGGGCGCAGGGATGAGCAGTTCTTC. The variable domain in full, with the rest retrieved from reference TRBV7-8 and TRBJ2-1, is GAGVSQSPRYKVAKRGQDVALRCDPISGHVSLFWYQQALGQGPEFLTYFQNEAQLDKSGLPSDRFFAERPEGSVSTLKIQRTQQEDSAVYLCASSPKPGRRDEQFFGPGTRLTVL.

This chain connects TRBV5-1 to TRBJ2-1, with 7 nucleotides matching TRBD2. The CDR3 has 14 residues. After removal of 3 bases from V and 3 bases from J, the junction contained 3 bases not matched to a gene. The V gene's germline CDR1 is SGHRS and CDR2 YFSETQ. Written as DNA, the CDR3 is TGCGCCAGCAGCTCGCCTAGCGGCTACAATGAGCAGTTCTTC. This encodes CASSSPSGYNEQFF.

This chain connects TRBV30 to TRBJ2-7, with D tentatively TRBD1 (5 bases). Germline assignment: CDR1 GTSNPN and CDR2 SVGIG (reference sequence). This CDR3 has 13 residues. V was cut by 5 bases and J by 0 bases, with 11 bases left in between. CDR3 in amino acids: CAWAGQSSYEQYF. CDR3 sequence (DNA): TGTGCCTGGGCAGGGCAGAGCTCCTACGAGCAGTACTTC.

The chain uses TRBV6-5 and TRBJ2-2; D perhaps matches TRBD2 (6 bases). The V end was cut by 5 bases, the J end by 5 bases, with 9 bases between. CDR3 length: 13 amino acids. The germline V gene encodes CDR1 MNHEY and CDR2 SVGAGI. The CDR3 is CASSERETGELFF. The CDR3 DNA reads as TGTGCCAGCAGTGAACGGGAGACCGGGGAGCTGTTTTTT.

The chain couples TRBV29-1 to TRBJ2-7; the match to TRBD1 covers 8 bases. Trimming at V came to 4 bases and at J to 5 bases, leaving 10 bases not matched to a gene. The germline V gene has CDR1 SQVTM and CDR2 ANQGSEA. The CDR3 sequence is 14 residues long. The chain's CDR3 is CSVVSGGGSNEQYF. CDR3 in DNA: TGCAGCGTTGTTTCAGGGGGCGGTTCGAACGAGCAGTACTTC.

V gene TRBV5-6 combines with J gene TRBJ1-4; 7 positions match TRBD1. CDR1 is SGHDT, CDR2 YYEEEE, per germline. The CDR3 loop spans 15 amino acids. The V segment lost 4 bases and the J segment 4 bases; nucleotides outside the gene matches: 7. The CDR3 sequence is CASSGDRAFNEKLFF. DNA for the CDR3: TGTGCCAGCAGCGGAGACAGGGCCTTTAATGAAAAACTGTTTTTT.

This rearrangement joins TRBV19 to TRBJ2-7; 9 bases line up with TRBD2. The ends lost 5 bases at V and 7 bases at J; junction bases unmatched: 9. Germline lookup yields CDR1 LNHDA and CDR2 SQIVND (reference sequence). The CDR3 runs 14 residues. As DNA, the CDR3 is TGTGCCAGTAGTCAACCGGGACTAGCTGGGGAGCAGTACTTC. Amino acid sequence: CASSQPGLAGEQYF.

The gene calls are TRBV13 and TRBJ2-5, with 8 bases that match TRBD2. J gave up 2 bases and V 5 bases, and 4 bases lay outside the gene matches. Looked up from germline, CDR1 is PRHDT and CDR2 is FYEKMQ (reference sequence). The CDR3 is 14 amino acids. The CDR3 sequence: CASSNSGGQETQYF. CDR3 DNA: TGTGCCAGCAGCAACTCGGGGGGGCAAGAGACCCAGTACTTC. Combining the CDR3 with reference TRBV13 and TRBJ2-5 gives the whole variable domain AAGVIQSPRHLIKEKRETATLKCYPIPRHDTVYWYQQGPGQDPQFLISFYEKMQSDKGSIPDRFSAQQFSDYHSELNMSSLELGDSALYFCASSNSGGQETQYFGPGTRLLVL.

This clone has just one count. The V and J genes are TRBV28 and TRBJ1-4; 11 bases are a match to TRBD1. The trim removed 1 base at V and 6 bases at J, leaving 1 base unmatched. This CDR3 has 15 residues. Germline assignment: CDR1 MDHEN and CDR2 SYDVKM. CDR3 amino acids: CASSLSGQGDEKLFF. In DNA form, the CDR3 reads TGTGCCAGCAGTTTATCGGGACAGGGGGATGAAAAACTGTTTTTT.